This T cell receptor beta chain is from a study of T-cell reconstitution after alpha-beta-depleted transplantation in children. Points from the study as a whole: Several hundred graft clones that had expanded were reportedly the source of alpha-beta T cells about two months after transplant.

This sample's TCRbeta library carried unique molecular identifier barcodes. One entry per CDR3 protein, called by TCRdb with MiXCR from the PCR reads. The sample shows about 210,000 distinct CDR3 sequences, approximately 19% of them seen only once. This clonotype was observed a handful of times. Its target is not known. The clonotype comes from a male patient aged 2-15 years who had a stem cell transplant for acute lymphoblastic leukemia, so the T cells may come from the graft donor. The specimen comprised PBMCs, mostly from graft donor cells, sampled 360 days after TCRalphabeta/CD19-depleted stem cell transplant.

DNA for the CDR3: TGTGCCAGCCGGACAGGGGGGACCGGGGAGCTGTTTTTT. Its translation: CASRTGGTGELFF. The V and J genes are TRBV6-1 and TRBJ2-2; 10 bases are a match to TRBD1. In germline, CDR1 is MNHNS, CDR2 SASEGT. Trimming at V came to 8 bases and at J to 5 bases, leaving 2 bases not matched to a gene. The CDR3 is made up of 13 amino acids.